Below, one T cell receptor beta chain is given with its context. What it recognizes is unknown. This entry comes from a study of OX40 agonist ivuxolimab in advanced cancers. Study details: Patients were dosed with the agonistic anti-OX40 (CD134) antibody ivuxolimab. Eligibility admitted prior anti-PD-1, anti-PD-L1 or anti-CTLA-4 therapy; around 41% had some. Partial responses were seen in three patients, one with hepatocellular carcinoma and two with cutaneous melanoma. The study's findings and limits: CD4+ and CD8+ blood T cells expanded clonally by week 6 at 0.1 to 3.0 mg/kg.

Only in-frame clones appear in the TCRdb table, and some are missing; sequencing was by immunoSEQ multiplex PCR. The sample has under 85,000 clones, 88% seen once. The V and J ends lost 0 bases and 3 bases respectively, with 6 bases between them. Germline-derived CDR1 and CDR2 are SGDLS and YYNGEE. The CDR3 covers 14 residues. Material: CD4+ or CD8+ T cells sorted from blood, obtained in a trial of the OX40 agonist ivuxolimab. This chain uses TRBV9 with TRBJ2-2; D unclear. The TCR sequence derives from an adult with an advanced solid tumor such as melanoma, head and neck, liver or kidney cancer. DNA for the CDR3: TGTGCCAGCAGCGTAGTACTGGACACCGGGGAGCTGTTTTTT. It translates to CASSVVLDTGELFF.